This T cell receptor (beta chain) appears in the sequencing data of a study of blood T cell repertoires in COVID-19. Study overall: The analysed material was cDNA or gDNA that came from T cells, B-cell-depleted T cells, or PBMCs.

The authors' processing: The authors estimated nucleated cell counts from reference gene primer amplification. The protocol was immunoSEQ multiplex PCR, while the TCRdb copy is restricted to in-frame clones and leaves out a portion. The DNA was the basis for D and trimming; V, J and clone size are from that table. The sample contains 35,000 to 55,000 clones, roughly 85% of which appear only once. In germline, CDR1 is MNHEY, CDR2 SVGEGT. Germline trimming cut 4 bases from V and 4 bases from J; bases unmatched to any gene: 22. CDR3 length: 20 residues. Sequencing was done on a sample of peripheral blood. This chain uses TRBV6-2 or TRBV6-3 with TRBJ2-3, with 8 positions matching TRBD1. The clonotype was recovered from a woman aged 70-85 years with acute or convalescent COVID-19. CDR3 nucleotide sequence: TGTGCCAGCAGTTTCCCCTTGACGGGACAGGTTGGTGTCGGGGCAGATACGCAGTATTTT. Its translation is CASSFPLTGQVGVGADTQYF.